These 32 T cell receptor beta chains were sequenced from one sample in a study of shared clonotypes between healthy human individuals. TCRdb's copy holds only in-frame clones and misses some; the assay was immunoSEQ multiplex PCR. There are 800,000 to 1,200,000 clones in the sample; around 78% occur only once, and more than 0.5% lies in the top ten. The sequencing input was memory CD4+ T cells from PBMCs. Subset specified: CD45RA-negative fraction. The receptors derive from a man younger than 35 in good health. Some clones in this sample may be carry-over from other donors' samples.

This chain joins TRBV28 and TRBJ1-5; D may be TRBD1 (5 bases). The CDR3 totals 12 residues. Germline assignment: CDR1 MDHEN and CDR2 SYDVKM. V was trimmed by 6 bases and J by 11 bases, leaving 14 bases between them. The chain's CDR3 is CASSPGQETQHF. The CDR3 DNA is TGTGCCAGCAGCCCTGGACAAGAAACCCAGCATTTT.

This clone came up once. The chain couples TRBV6-6 to TRBJ2-5, with 7 bases identical to TRBD1. The germline V gene encodes CDR1 MNHNY and CDR2 SVGAGI (reference sequence). V shed 5 bases, J shed 3 bases, and the junction held 6 bases outside the gene matches. The CDR3 consists of 14 residues. The CDR3 spells CASSRPGTEETQYF. CDR3 DNA sequence: TGTGCCAGCAGTAGACCCGGGACAGAAGAGACCCAGTACTTC.

This chain joins TRBV11-2 and TRBJ2-6; a weak D match, TRBD1 (6 bases). The germline gives CDR1 SGHAT, CDR2 FQNNGV. V lost 5 bases and J 3 bases, leaving 17 bases between the germline ends. This CDR3 has 17 amino acids. CDR3 sequence (DNA): TGTGCCAGCAGCCCCACGGTCGGGACATATGGGGCCAACGTCCTGACTTTC. Protein sequence: CASSPTVGTYGANVLTF.

This clone was detected once. The sample contains more than one DNA sequence encoding this CDR3. This sequence joins TRBV28 and TRBJ1-4; no definite D call. CDR3 size: 12 residues. Germline assignment: CDR1 MDHEN and CDR2 SYDVKM. Trimming removed 6 bases at V and 8 bases at J, with 10 bases between. CDR3 nucleotides: TGTGCCAGCAGGGATGTAGGAGAAAAACTGTTTTTT. The encoded protein is CASRDVGEKLFF.

The V gene is TRBV9, the J gene TRBJ2-1, with 8 bases aligning to TRBD2. The CDR3 is made up of 15 amino acids. Germline V gives CDR1 SGDLS, CDR2 YYNGEE. Trimming cost V 4 bases and J 2 bases; bases outside gene matches: 5. The CDR3 sequence: CASSITSGTYNEQFF. The CDR3 DNA sequence: TGTGCCAGCAGCATTACTAGCGGAACCTACAATGAGCAGTTCTTC. Filled out from reference TRBV9 and TRBJ2-1, the complete variable domain reads DSGVTQTPKHLITATGQRVTLRCSPRSGDLSVYWYQQSLDQGLQFLIQYYNGEERAKGNILERFSAQQFPDLHSELNLSSLELGDSALYFCASSITSGTYNEQFFGPGTRLTVL.

The genes are TRBV19 and TRBJ2-1; D call uncertain. Germline V gives CDR1 LNHDA, CDR2 SQIVND (reference sequence). The CDR3 consists of 13 residues. V lost 1 base, J lost 9 bases, and 10 bases lay in between. The CDR3 sequence: CASSIGKAAEQFF. CDR3 nucleotide sequence: TGTGCCAGTAGTATAGGGAAAGCTGCTGAGCAGTTCTTC.

The V and J genes are TRBV7-8 and TRBJ2-3; tentative D call: TRBD1 (5 bases). This CDR3 is 15 amino acids long. Germline lookup yields CDR1 SGHVS and CDR2 FQNEAQ. The V gene lost 5 bases and the J gene lost 5 bases, with 17 bases spanning the gap. The CDR3 region has the DNA TGTGCCAGCAGCCTTAGGACAAACATTGGAGATACGCAGTATTTT. Residues: CASSLRTNIGDTQYF. Using reference TRBV7-8 and TRBJ2-3 for the parts outside the CDR3, the full variable domain is GAGVSQSPRYKVAKRGQDVALRCDPISGHVSLFWYQQALGQGPEFLTYFQNEAQLDKSGLPSDRFFAERPEGSVSTLKIQRTQQEDSAVYLCASSLRTNIGDTQYFGPGTRLTVL.

About this clone: The sample carries other DNA sequences with the same CDR3. V gene TRBV10-2 combines with J gene TRBJ1-2, with 9 bases lining up with TRBD1. V lost 8 bases, J lost 5 bases, and 6 bases stayed unmatched. Germline-derived CDR1 and CDR2 are WSHSY and SAAADI. This CDR3 has 13 residues. CDR3 sequence: CASSRGTGYGYTF. The DNA of the CDR3 is TGCGCCAGCTCCCGGGGGACAGGGTATGGCTACACCTTC.

The chain links TRBV5-4 to TRBJ2-7, with 10 bases identical to TRBD1. The CDR3 length is 14 residues. The ends lost 1 base at V and 7 bases at J; junction bases unmatched: 5. CDR1 SGHNT and CDR2 YYREEE come from the germline V gene (reference sequence). Written as DNA, the CDR3 is TGTGCCAGCAGCTTGAGGGACAGGGGTGGAGAGCAGTACTTC. The encoded protein is CASSLRDRGGEQYF.

V usage is TRBV6-6 and J usage is TRBJ2-2; TRBD1 agrees at 9 bases. The CDR3 consists of 16 residues. The J segment lost 1 base and the V segment lost 5 bases, leaving 5 bases of the junction unmatched. The germline V gene has CDR1 MNHNY and CDR2 SVGAGI (reference sequence). The CDR3 sequence: CASSTSGQGNTGELFF. CDR3 in DNA: TGTGCCAGCAGTACCTCGGGACAGGGGAACACCGGGGAGCTGTTTTTT.

About this clone: One end of the junction varies from germline; a read error may be responsible. The sample contains more than one DNA sequence encoding this CDR3. The chain links TRBV7-9 to TRBJ2-1, with TRBD1 matching 9 bases. CDR1 is SEHNR and CDR2 is FQNEAQ in the germline V gene (reference sequence). This CDR3 is built from 14 residues. This CDR3 is CASSLWDRDNEQFF. The CDR3 DNA reads TGTGCCAGTAGCTTGTGGGACAGGGACAATGAGCAGTTCTTC.

The chain carries TRBV28 and TRBJ1-1, with D tentatively TRBD1 (6 bases). The length of the CDR3 is 15 residues. The V end lost 5 bases, the J end lost 3 bases, and 16 bases lay between the germline ends. Per germline, CDR1 MDHEN and CDR2 SYDVKM. The CDR3 sequence: CASSQGGAGDTEAFF. In DNA form, the CDR3 reads TGTGCCAGCAGTCAGGGAGGGGCAGGGGACACTGAAGCTTTCTTT.

This CDR3 is CASSQNTGANTDTQYF. DNA of the CDR3: TGTGCCAGCAGCCAGAACACAGGGGCAAACACAGATACGCAGTATTTT. The chain combines TRBV11-1 with TRBJ2-3, with 7 bases aligning to TRBD1. In germline, CDR1 is SGHAT, CDR2 FQDESV (reference sequence). The CDR3 extends over 16 amino acids. V was pared by 5 bases and J by 2 bases, with 10 bases of the junction left unmatched.

V usage is TRBV7-3 and J usage is TRBJ2-1; 9 bases fit TRBD2. V lost 4 bases to trimming and J lost 1 base; unmatched junction nucleotides: 2. In germline, CDR1 is SGHTA, CDR2 FQGTGA. The CDR3 loop spans 15 amino acids. CDR3 sequence reads: CASSSSGTSYNEQFF. DNA for the CDR3: TGTGCCAGCAGCTCTAGCGGGACATCCTACAATGAGCAGTTCTTC.

This clone turned up a few times. V and J are TRBV7-9 and TRBJ1-5, with D maybe TRBD1 (5 bases). Trimming left V 5 bases short and J 0 bases short, with 14 bases between. In germline, CDR1 is SEHNR, CDR2 FQNEAQ (reference sequence). The length of the CDR3 is 16 residues. The CDR3 reads CASSHGTAYSNQPQHF. The DNA of the CDR3 is TGTGCCAGCAGCCATGGGACGGCCTATAGCAATCAGCCCCAGCATTTT.

The chain employs TRBV7-9 and TRBJ2-5; 14 positions match TRBD2. Germline values: CDR1 SEHNR, CDR2 FQNEAQ (reference sequence). The CDR3 is 16 residues long. After removal of 5 bases from V and 2 bases from J, the junction contained 4 bases not matched to a gene. The CDR3 reads CASSPGLAGDQETQYF. The CDR3, as DNA: TGTGCCAGCAGCCCGGGACTAGCGGGGGATCAAGAGACCCAGTACTTC.

On this clone: A much larger clone differs by one base, so this may be a read error. The chain combines TRBV5-1 with TRBJ2-7; 11 positions agree with TRBD2. With V trimmed by 2 bases and J by 6 bases, 7 bases remained unmatched. This CDR3 is built from 15 residues. Germline CDR1 and CDR2: SGHRS and YFSETQ. In DNA, the CDR3 is TGCGCCAGCAGCTTCCGTAGCGGGAGGGTCAGCGAGCAGTACTTC. Translated, it gives CASSFRSGRVSEQYF. Drawing the rest from reference TRBV5-1 and TRBJ2-7, the complete variable domain is KAGVTQTPRYLIKTRGQQVTLSCSPISGHRSVSWYQQTPGQGLQFLFEYFSETQRNKGNFPGRFSGRQFSNSRSEMNVSTLELGDSALYLCASSFRSGRVSEQYFGPGTRLTVT.

The chain has TRBV29-1 and TRBJ2-1; D might be TRBD2 (5 bases). Per the germline V gene, CDR1 is SQVTM and CDR2 is ANQGSEA. The CDR3 contains 12 residues. Trimming cost V 4 bases and J 4 bases, with 8 bases left between them. The CDR3 DNA sequence: TGCAGCGTTGTTGAGGGATACAATGAGCAGTTCTTC. Its protein product is CSVVEGYNEQFF.

The chain combines TRBV4-2 with TRBJ2-1; D may be TRBD2 (6 bases). This CDR3 comprises 13 residues. V lost 0 bases and J lost 10, with 10 bases in between. Germline lookup yields CDR1 LGHNA and CDR2 YNFKEQ. The CDR3 reads CASSQEPLAEQFF. In nucleotides, the CDR3 is TGTGCCAGCAGCCAAGAACCCCTAGCGGAGCAGTTCTTC.

CDR3 bases: TGCGCCAGCGGCGGGAACCCAGCCCAGCGGGGGGAGACCCAGTACTTC. It codes for CASGGNPAQRGETQYF. The rearrangement links TRBV5-1 to TRBJ2-5, with 8 bases lining up with TRBD2. CDR1 SGHRS and CDR2 YFSETQ come from the germline V gene. Losses at the gene ends were 7 bases for V and 5 bases for J; bases not matched to a gene: 16. The length of the CDR3 is 16 residues.

The chain joins TRBV29-1 to TRBJ2-1, with TRBD2 matching over 10 bases. V gave up 7 bases and J gave up 9 bases; unmatched junction bases: 12. CDR3 length: 14 amino acids. The germline V gene has CDR1 SQVTM and CDR2 ANQGSEA. The CDR3 loop is CSGSTSGIRGEQFF. The CDR3 DNA is TGCAGCGGTAGTACTAGCGGGATTCGCGGTGAGCAGTTCTTC.

The gene calls are TRBV4-1 and TRBJ2-4; the match to TRBD2 covers 9 bases. V shed 4 bases, J shed 3 bases, and the junction held 13 bases outside the gene matches. CDR1 MGHRA and CDR2 YSYEKL come from the germline V gene. This CDR3 has 18 amino acids. The DNA for the CDR3 is TGCGCCAGCAGCCGATACCCCAAAGATAGCGGGGGCAAAAACATTCAGTACTTC. It yields the protein CASSRYPKDSGGKNIQYF.

The chain joins TRBV10-3 to TRBJ2-2, with 7 bases identical to TRBD2. This CDR3 has 14 residues. Germline V gene sequence: CDR1 ENHRY, CDR2 SYGVKD. J was trimmed by 5 bases and V by 6 bases; bases with no gene match: 6. The CDR3: CAISGTIRTGELFF. In nucleotides, the CDR3 is TGTGCCATCAGCGGGACTATCCGGACCGGGGAGCTGTTTTTT.

The chain employs TRBV20-1 and TRBJ2-1, with a weak D call TRBD1 (6 bases). The V gene's germline CDR1 is DFQATT and CDR2 SNEGSKA (reference sequence). The CDR3 totals 11 residues. The V end lost 5 bases, the J end lost 6 bases, and 8 bases lay between the germline ends. CDR3 nucleotides: TGCAGTGCTGAGGGGGTCAATGAGCAGTTCTTC. It yields the protein CSAEGVNEQFF.

The V call is TRBV10-3, the J call TRBJ2-1; possible D gene TRBD2, 5 bases. Trimming left V 6 bases short and J 5 bases short, with 11 bases between. This CDR3 is 13 amino acids long. Germline lookup yields CDR1 ENHRY and CDR2 SYGVKD. CDR3 sequence reads: CAIRDSPNNEQFF. The CDR3 DNA follows: TGTGCCATCAGGGACTCCCCGAACAATGAGCAGTTCTTC.

The DNA of the CDR3 is TGTGCCACCAGCAGACCACCCCAACCCGGGACAGGGGTCCGGGCCCAGTACTTC. Translation: CATSRPPQPGTGVRAQYF. The rearrangement joins TRBV15 to TRBJ2-5; 10 nucleotides agree with TRBD1. V gave up 2 bases and J gave up 9 bases; unmatched junction bases: 18. The length of the CDR3 is 18 residues. Germline values: CDR1 LNHNV, CDR2 YYDKDF (reference sequence).

This chain connects TRBV7-8 to TRBJ2-7; unclear D gene. Trimming cost V 1 base and J 3 bases, with 13 bases left between them. Germline CDR1 SGHVS, CDR2 FQNEAQ. The CDR3 runs to 15 residues. The CDR3 protein is CASSLEEVRSYEQYF. In nucleotides, the CDR3 is TGTGCCAGCAGCTTAGAAGAAGTCAGGAGCTACGAGCAGTACTTC.

This chain joins TRBV4-2 and TRBJ2-1; 11 positions agree with TRBD2. Germline CDR1 and CDR2: LGHNA and YNFKEQ. The CDR3 has 17 amino acids. V shed 2 bases and J 5 bases; nucleotides not matched to a gene: 8. The CDR3 region is CASSQSNLAGGHNEQFF. The CDR3 region has the DNA TGTGCCAGCAGCCAATCGAATTTAGCGGGAGGGCACAATGAGCAGTTCTTC.

Only one count was recorded for this clone. The chain combines TRBV2 with TRBJ2-5; D not resolved. CDR1 and CDR2 (germline): SNHLY, FYNNEI. Trimming removed 8 bases at V and 1 base at J, with 5 bases between. This CDR3 comprises 11 residues. The chain's CDR3 is CASGRQETQYF. The CDR3 DNA is TGTGCCAGCGGTCGCCAAGAGACCCAGTACTTC.

The J gene is TRBJ2-2, the V gene TRBV18; 8 bases map to TRBD2. The CDR3 is 16 amino acids. Germline V gene data show CDR1 as KGHSH and CDR2 as LQKENI. The ends lost 3 bases at V and 8 bases at J; junction bases unmatched: 11. The CDR3 spells CASSPRTGGPYGELFF. The DNA of the CDR3 is TGTGCCAGCTCACCTCGGACGGGAGGGCCGTATGGGGAGCTGTTTTTT.

With regard to this clone: This sample includes further DNA sequences coding for the same CDR3. V gene TRBV5-1 combines with J gene TRBJ2-7; 10 bases agree with TRBD2. Germline V lookup: CDR1 SGHRS, CDR2 YFSETQ. The V segment lost 4 bases and the J segment 2 bases; nucleotides outside the gene matches: 6. This CDR3 is built from 15 residues. The CDR3 sequence is CASSLAGTSAYEQYF. The DNA for the CDR3 is TGCGCCAGCAGCCTGGCCGGGACTAGCGCCTACGAGCAGTACTTC.

The gene calls are TRBV4-1 and TRBJ1-4, with D perhaps matching TRBD1 (6 bases). The V end was cut by 2 bases, the J end by 2 bases, with 15 bases between. CDR1 and CDR2 (germline): MGHRA, YSYEKL. The CDR3 extends over 17 amino acids. In DNA, the CDR3 is TGCGCCAGCAGCCAAATGACAGGTATCGTGACTAATGAAAAACTGTTTTTT. It yields the protein CASSQMTGIVTNEKLFF.